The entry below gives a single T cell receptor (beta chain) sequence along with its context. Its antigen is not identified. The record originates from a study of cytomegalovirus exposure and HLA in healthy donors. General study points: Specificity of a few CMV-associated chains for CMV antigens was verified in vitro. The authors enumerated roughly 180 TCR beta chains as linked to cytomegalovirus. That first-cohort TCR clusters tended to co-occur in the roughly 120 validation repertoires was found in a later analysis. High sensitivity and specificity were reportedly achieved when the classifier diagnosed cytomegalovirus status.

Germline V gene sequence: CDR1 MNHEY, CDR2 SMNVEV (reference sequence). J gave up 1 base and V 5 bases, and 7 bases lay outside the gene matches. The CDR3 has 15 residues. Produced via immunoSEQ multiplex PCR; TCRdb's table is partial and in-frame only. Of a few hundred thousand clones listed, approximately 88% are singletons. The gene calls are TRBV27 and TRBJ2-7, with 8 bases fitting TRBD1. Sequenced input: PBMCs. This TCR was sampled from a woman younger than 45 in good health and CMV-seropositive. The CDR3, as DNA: TGTGCCAGCAGTACCGACCGACAGGGGTCCTACGAGCAGTACTTC. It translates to CASSTDRQGSYEQYF.